This is a list of T cell receptor beta chains from one sample in a study of T-cell reconstitution after alpha-beta-depleted transplantation in children. TCRdb called the PCR reads again in MiXCR, with one record for every CDR3 protein. The sample yields approximately 350,000 distinct CDR3 sequences, around 15% seen once. Sequencing was performed on PBMCs, mostly from graft donor cells, taken 360 days after TCRalphabeta/CD19-depleted stem cell transplant. Source of these receptors: a male patient between 2 and 15 years old who had a stem cell transplant for acute lymphoblastic leukemia, so the T cells may come from the graft donor. Each CDR3 is given with its conserved first and last residue. The D gene is left open where the match is weak. Rows give clone size only sometimes, using once, few, many, or a class for an expanded clone.

size: few
J: TRBJ2-1
D: TRBD1
V: TRBV29-1
CDR3: CSVGQGGPNEQFF
DNA: TGCAGCGTTGGACAGGGTGGACCCAATGAGCAGTTCTTC

size: few
J: TRBJ2-3
D: .
V: TRBV5-1
CDR3: CASSPTSWGARGDTQYF
DNA: TGCGCCAGCAGCCCAACCTCATGGGGGGCGAGAGGAGATACGCAGTATTTT

size: .
J: TRBJ1-2
D: .
V: TRBV20-1
CDR3: CSARDGRGGERGYTF
DNA: TGCAGTGCTAGAGATGGACGGGGAGGGGAGAGAGGCTACACCTTC

size: many
J: TRBJ2-1
D: TRBD2
V: TRBV5-1
CDR3: CASSLDVFQRGELNEQFF
DNA: TGCGCCAGCAGCTTGGATGTCTTCCAGCGGGGGGAACTCAATGAGCAGTTCTTC

size: .
J: TRBJ2-1
D: TRBD2
V: TRBV5-1
CDR3: CASRRTSGNNEQFF
DNA: TGCGCCAGCCGGAGGACTAGCGGGAACAATGAGCAGTTCTTC

size: many
J: TRBJ2-4
D: .
V: TRBV12-3/TRBV12-4
CDR3: CASSFRGVAKNIQYF
DNA: TGTGCCAGCAGTTTCCGAGGGGTAGCCAAAAACATTCAGTACTTC

size: .
J: TRBJ2-7
D: .
V: TRBV7-8
CDR3: CASSFARSYEQYF
DNA: TGTGCCAGCAGCTTCGCTAGGTCCTACGAGCAGTACTTC

size: few
J: TRBJ2-3
D: .
V: TRBV11-2
CDR3: CASRQEADTQYF
DNA: TGTGCCAGCAGGCAGGAGGCAGATACGCAGTATTTT

size: few
J: TRBJ2-5
D: .
V: TRBV28
CDR3: CASSFGRGTQYF
DNA: TGTGCCAGCAGTTTTGGCAGAGGGACCCAGTACTTC

size: .
J: TRBJ2-1
D: .
V: TRBV7-2
CDR3: CASSPSFGYNEQFF
DNA: TGTGCCAGCAGCCCGTCATTTGGTTACAATGAGCAGTTCTTC

size: few
J: TRBJ2-3
D: TRBD2
V: TRBV12-3/TRBV12-4
CDR3: CASSHPAGLTDTQYF
DNA: TGTGCCAGCAGTCATCCAGCGGGGCTCACAGATACGCAGTATTTT

size: many
J: TRBJ1-2
D: .
V: TRBV4-2
CDR3: CASSQEVSRIGYTF
DNA: TGTGCCAGCAGCCAAGAGGTATCACGAATTGGCTACACCTTC

size: many
J: TRBJ2-4
D: .
V: TRBV12-3/TRBV12-4
CDR3: CASSKQGMGNIQYF
DNA: TGTGCCAGCAGCAAACAGGGAATGGGCAACATTCAGTACTTC

size: .
J: TRBJ1-5
D: .
V: TRBV12-3/TRBV12-4
CDR3: CASSLGGWGGNQPQHF
DNA: TGTGCCAGCAGTTTAGGGGGTTGGGGCGGCAATCAGCCCCAGCATTTT

size: few
J: TRBJ2-3
D: TRBD2
V: TRBV5-5
CDR3: CASSWGTSGNTDTQYF
DNA: TGTGCCAGCAGCTGGGGGACTAGCGGGAATACAGATACGCAGTATTTT

size: .
J: TRBJ1-6
D: TRBD1
V: TRBV6-1
CDR3: CASGGDRGLPGGSPLHF
DNA: TGTGCCAGCGGAGGGGACAGGGGGCTCCCGGGGGGTTCACCCCTCCACTTT

size: many
J: TRBJ1-2
D: .
V: TRBV18
CDR3: CASSPLGYGYTF
DNA: TGTGCCAGCTCACCACTGGGGTATGGCTACACCTTC

size: many
J: TRBJ2-2
D: .
V: TRBV12-3/TRBV12-4
CDR3: CASSLRANTGELFF
DNA: TGTGCCAGCAGTTTAAGAGCGAACACCGGGGAGCTGTTTTTT

size: .
J: TRBJ1-1
D: .
V: TRBV18
CDR3: CASSPRSRPEGQNTEAFF
DNA: TGTGCCAGCTCACCTAGGTCTCGGCCAGAAGGACAGAACACTGAAGCTTTCTTT